The clone carrying this TCR beta chain was detected only a few times. PCR employed 60 Vbeta and 13 Jbeta primers. Some clones are missing from TCRdb's copy, which holds only in-frame ones; the method was immunoSEQ multiplex PCR. The sample has about 140,000 clones; over 65% are singletons. The record originates from a study of cytomegalovirus exposure and HLA in healthy donors. The CDR3 extends over 16 amino acids. CDR1 and CDR2 from the germline V gene are SGHRS and YFSETQ. With 0 bases clipped from V and 5 bases from J, the junction kept 5 bases outside the gene matches. The chain uses TRBV5-1 and TRBJ2-2, with TRBD2 matching over 9 bases. Sample: PBMCs. The sequence came from a female donor in good health and CMV-seropositive. The CDR3 DNA reads TGCGCCAGCAGCTTGGTAGCGGGGGCCAGGACCGGGGAGCTGTTTTTT. It codes for CASSLVAGARTGELFF. Supplemented by reference TRBV5-1 and TRBJ2-2, the full variable domain reads KAGVTQTPRYLIKTRGQQVTLSCSPISGHRSVSWYQQTPGQGLQFLFEYFSETQRNKGNFPGRFSGRQFSNSRSEMNVSTLELGDSALYLCASSLVAGARTGELFFGEGSRLTVL.